Listed here are 2 T cell receptor beta chains from one sample, sequenced in a study of low-dose radiotherapy and immunotherapy resistance in tumors. The time point is: before trial treatment. First-strand cDNA used TRAV- and TRBV-specific primers, covering alpha and beta chains. The TCRs were subjected to amplification over 20 PCR cycles employing a constant-region primer in conjunction with a V-primer adapter. TCRdb itself ran the reads through MiXCR, one entry per CDR3 protein. In the table there are fewer than 90,000 distinct CDR3 sequences, approximately 20% of which are singletons. Sequencing used PBMCs, obtained before treatment. The origin of the receptors is a male donor with prostate cancer.

Points on this clonotype: With a far larger clone one base away, a read error is the likely cause. The chain recombines TRBV2 with TRBJ1-5; the D is unclear. Per the germline V gene, CDR1 is SNHLY and CDR2 is FYNNEI. This CDR3 contains 14 residues. CDR3 sequence (DNA): TGTGCCAGCAGTCCAGCCCAAGGCAATCAGTCCCAGCATTTT. Translation gives CASSPAQGNQSQHF.

This clonotype was picked up many times. CDR3 coding DNA: TGTGCCTGGAGCGGGCGGGATACGCAGTATTTT. This encodes CAWSGRDTQYF. The genes are TRBV30 and TRBJ2-3, with D unresolved. The CDR3 loop spans 11 amino acids. Germline V lookup: CDR1 GTSNPN, CDR2 SVGIG (reference sequence). V lost 3 bases, J lost 6 bases, and 7 bases lay in between.